The next 26 T cell receptor beta chains were all read from a single sample in a study of blood T cell repertoires in COVID-19 (dated by TCRdb to the early 2020s). Libraries came from the immunoSEQ multiplex PCR assay. As stored in TCRdb, this immuneACCESS dataset retains in-frame rearrangements with V and J assigned. A fraction of the clones does not appear; measured against another copy, unresolved V genes explain less than half of the discrepancy, and the remainder lacks a known reason. The sample yields approximately 360,000 clones; roughly nine tenths were counted once. The top ten constitute roughly 1.2% of the sample. Sequencing was carried out using peripheral blood. The origin of the receptors is a man in his forties or fifties with acute or convalescent COVID-19.

The chain uses TRBV5-1 and TRBJ1-6; D unclear. The germline V gene encodes CDR1 SGHRS and CDR2 YFSETQ. Trimming took off 4 bases at V and 5 bases at J, with 4 bases between the two ends. The CDR3 has 12 amino acids. This CDR3 reads CASSPDNSPLHF. Here the CDR3 DNA reads TGCGCCAGCAGCCCTGATAATTCACCCCTCCACTTT.

CDR3 DNA: TGTGCCAGCAGCCAAAAGGGGACAACGTACACCGGGGAGCTGTTTTTT. Residues: CASSQKGTTYTGELFF. This chain connects TRBV9 to TRBJ2-2; D may be TRBD1 (6 bases). This CDR3 comprises 16 residues. Trimming removed 4 bases from V and 3 bases from J, with 16 bases in between. Germline V gene data show CDR1 as SGDLS and CDR2 as YYNGEE.

This chain joins TRBV2 and TRBJ2-7; TRBD2 agrees at 9 bases. Germline V gene data show CDR1 as SNHLY and CDR2 as FYNNEI. This CDR3 has 14 residues. Trimming cost V 8 bases and J 4 bases; bases outside gene matches: 9. The CDR3 nucleotides are TGTGCCAGCGGGTCGTGGCGGGAGGGTTACGAGCAGTACTTC. Protein product: CASGSWREGYEQYF.

This clone was seen only once. The chain combines TRBV5-1 with TRBJ2-3, with 11 bases identical to TRBD2. The CDR3 covers 16 residues. Germline V gene sequence: CDR1 SGHRS, CDR2 YFSETQ. With 0 bases clipped from V and 6 bases from J, the junction kept 6 bases outside the gene matches. The CDR3 here is CASSLELAGAADTQYF. CDR3 in DNA: TGCGCCAGCAGCTTGGAACTAGCGGGAGCCGCGGATACGCAGTATTTT.

This clone was counted once. The chain joins TRBV28 to TRBJ1-4; 7 bases map to TRBD1. The CDR3 loop spans 13 amino acids. The ends lost 5 bases at V and 5 bases at J; junction bases unmatched: 2. CDR1 is MDHEN, CDR2 SYDVKM, per germline. CDR3 bases: TGTGCCAGCAGTAGACAGGGAAATGAAAAACTGTTTTTT. This gives the protein CASSRQGNEKLFF.

This clone has only one observation. The CDR3 region has the DNA TGCAGCGTTGAATTGCGCTACGAGCAGTACTTC. Its protein product is CSVELRYEQYF. V is TRBV29-1 and J is TRBJ2-7, with D unclear. The CDR3 has 11 amino acids. Germline V CDR1 and CDR2: SQVTM, ANQGSEA. Trimming left V 2 bases short and J 3 bases short, with 5 bases between.

This chain connects TRBV5-4 to TRBJ1-2, with 9 bases lining up with TRBD1. Germline assignment: CDR1 SGHNT and CDR2 YYREEE (reference sequence). The CDR3 consists of 14 residues. V shed 4 bases, J shed 4 bases, and the junction held 5 bases outside the gene matches. The CDR3 DNA is TGTGCCAGCAGCCCTTGGGACAGGGCCTATGGCTACACCTTC. Its protein is CASSPWDRAYGYTF.

A single count supports this clone. J is TRBJ1-2 and V is TRBV23-1, with a weak D call TRBD1 (6 bases). TRBV23-1 is filed as an ORF, its function uncertain. V lost 0 bases and J lost 3, with 14 bases in between. The CDR3 spans 16 residues. The CDR3 nucleotides are TGCGCCAGCAGTCAATCGAAGGGGGTTTCTTACTATGGCTACACCTTC. It codes for CASSQSKGVSYYGYTF.

This clone showed up just once. Compared with germline, one end of the junction differs, possibly owing to a read error. This chain joins TRBV15 and TRBJ2-4, with 15 nucleotides matching TRBD2. The germline V gene encodes CDR1 LNHNV and CDR2 YYDKDF (reference sequence). CDR3 length equals 14 residues. The CDR3 nucleotides read TGTGCCACCAGCAGATGGACTAGCGGGGGGGCGAATCGATTC. This translates into CATSRWTSGGANRF.

This clone was detected once. This chain uses TRBV30 with TRBJ1-5, with 11 bases identical to TRBD1. This CDR3 contains 15 residues. Trimming took 2 bases from V and 8 from J; bases not matched to a gene: 8. Germline CDR1 reads GTSNPN; CDR2 reads SVGIG (reference sequence). The CDR3 loop reads CAWSQIRDRGKPQHF. The CDR3 bases are TGTGCCTGGAGTCAGATCCGGGACAGGGGGAAGCCCCAGCATTTT.

This clone was detected only a few times. This rearrangement joins TRBV6-1 to TRBJ1-5; D is possibly TRBD1 (5 bases). The germline V gene encodes CDR1 MNHNS and CDR2 SASEGT. Trimming shortened V by 2 bases and J by 3 bases, and 14 bases separated the two germline ends. This CDR3 is built from 16 residues. This chain's CDR3 is CASSELSGIANQPQHF. Here the CDR3 DNA reads TGTGCCAGCAGTGAACTTTCAGGGATTGCCAATCAGCCCCAGCATTTT.

Worth noting for this clone: This CDR3 is also generated by other DNA sequences in the sample. This chain connects TRBV6-6 to TRBJ2-7; 9 bases are a match to TRBD1. This CDR3 has 14 residues. V was clipped by 2 bases and J by 5 bases; unmatched bases: 4. Per germline, CDR1 MNHNY and CDR2 SVGAGI (reference sequence). The CDR3 reads CASSYRDRVNEQYF. In DNA, the CDR3 is TGTGCCAGCAGTTACCGGGACAGGGTCAACGAGCAGTACTTC.

The rearrangement joins TRBV19 to TRBJ2-6; D is possibly TRBD1 (6 bases). V was trimmed by 5 bases and J by 0 bases, leaving 17 bases between them. Looked up from germline, CDR1 is LNHDA and CDR2 is SQIVND (reference sequence). The CDR3 sequence is 18 residues long. The CDR3 spells CASSDWQGFFSGANVLTF. CDR3 bases: TGTGCCAGTAGTGACTGGCAGGGGTTCTTCTCTGGGGCCAACGTCCTGACTTTC.

The rearrangement uses TRBV2 and TRBJ1-1, with D perhaps TRBD1 (6 bases). Germline values: CDR1 SNHLY, CDR2 FYNNEI. Trimming cost V 11 bases and J 5 bases, with 21 bases left between them. There are 14 residues in the CDR3. CDR3 loop: CASTPGTQGTEAFF. CDR3 DNA sequence: TGTGCCTCGACCCCGGGTACCCAGGGGACTGAAGCTTTCTTT.

The rearrangement joins TRBV4-1 to TRBJ2-5; D remains unclear. Germline CDR1 and CDR2: MGHRA and YSYEKL. The CDR3 has 14 amino acids. V was trimmed by 1 base and J by 4 bases, leaving 10 bases between them. The CDR3 loop reads CASSQGETTETQYF. The CDR3, as DNA: TGCGCCAGCAGCCAAGGTGAGACAACAGAGACCCAGTACTTC.

V and J are TRBV6-5 and TRBJ2-2; 8 nucleotides agree with TRBD1. Germline-derived CDR1 and CDR2 are MNHEY and SVGAGI. The trim removed 8 bases at V and 4 bases at J, leaving 6 bases unmatched. The CDR3 spans 14 residues. CDR3 loop: CASCFDRGTGELFF. The CDR3 DNA follows: TGTGCCAGCTGCTTCGACAGGGGCACCGGGGAGCTGTTTTTT.

The V gene is TRBV4-3, the J gene TRBJ1-2; D uncertain. V was trimmed by 0 bases and J by 1 base, leaving 9 bases between them. Germline CDR1 and CDR2: LGHNA and YSLEER. There are 15 residues in the CDR3. CDR3: CASSQDFRGNYGYTF. In DNA form, the CDR3 reads TGCGCCAGCAGCCAAGATTTCCGGGGTAACTATGGCTACACCTTC.

The gene calls are TRBV4-1 and TRBJ1-3; weak D call: TRBD1 (5 bases). The germline V gene has CDR1 MGHRA and CDR2 YSYEKL. The ends were cut back, 4 bases at V and 4 bases at J, with 11 bases in the middle. This CDR3 spans 14 amino acids. As DNA, the CDR3 is TGCGCCAGCAGCCCACAGGACGGGGGAAACACCATATATTTT. Translated: CASSPQDGGNTIYF.

The chain uses TRBV3-1 (or the pseudogene TRBV3-2) and TRBJ1-2; no clear D gene. This CDR3 has 12 amino acids. Germline CDR1 and CDR2: LGHDT and YNNKEL (reference sequence). Deletions cut 3 bases from V and 5 bases from J, with 7 bases between. The chain's CDR3 is CASSQPGYGYTF. CDR3 sequence (DNA): TGTGCCAGCAGCCAGCCGGGGTATGGCTACACCTTC.

The chain is built from TRBV7-9 and TRBJ1-5, with TRBD1 matching 7 bases. Germline trimming cut 3 bases from V and 0 bases from J; bases unmatched to any gene: 8. In germline, CDR1 is SEHNR, CDR2 FQNEAQ (reference sequence). This CDR3 spans 17 amino acids. In DNA, the CDR3 is TGTGCCAGCAGCTTGGACAGGCCGCTAAATAGCAATCAGCCCCAGCATTTT. It is translated as CASSLDRPLNSNQPQHF. The full variable domain, completed using reference TRBV7-9 and TRBJ1-5, is DTGVSQNPRHKITKRGQNVTFRCDPISEHNRLYWYRQTLGQGPEFLTYFQNEAQLEKSRLLSDRFSAERPKGSFSTLEIQRTEQGDSAMYLCASSLDRPLNSNQPQHFGDGTRLSIL.

V is TRBV6-4 and J is TRBJ2-3, with TRBD2 matching over 10 bases. Germline V gene sequence: CDR1 MRHNA, CDR2 SNTAGT. The junction had 2 bases not matched to a gene; V was cut back by 5 bases and J by 0 bases. The CDR3 length is 15 residues. The DNA for the CDR3 is TGTGCCAGCAGTCTGACTAGCGGGAGCACAGATACGCAGTATTTT. Its protein is CASSLTSGSTDTQYF.

The CDR3 sequence is CASSYLRTSGGGETQYF. In nucleotides, the CDR3 is TGTGCCAGCAGTTACTTAAGGACTAGCGGGGGTGGGGAGACCCAGTACTTC. The rearrangement joins TRBV6-2 or TRBV6-3 to TRBJ2-5; TRBD2 matches at 13 bases. Trimming took 1 base from V and 5 from J; bases not matched to a gene: 7. The germline V gene has CDR1 MNHEY and CDR2 SVGEGT. The CDR3 spans 17 residues.

V is TRBV13 and J is TRBJ2-7; 14 bases are shared with TRBD2. Germline CDR1 PRHDT, CDR2 FYEKMQ (reference sequence). This CDR3 region has 15 residues. V was pared by 4 bases and J by 7 bases, with 6 bases of the junction left unmatched. The CDR3 here is CASSWGLAGVGEQYF. CDR3 coding DNA: TGTGCCAGCAGCTGGGGACTAGCGGGAGTAGGGGAGCAGTACTTC.

The CDR3 is CASTQGRGSETQYF. The DNA for the CDR3 is TGTGCCAGCACCCAGGGCAGGGGATCGGAGACCCAGTACTTC. The chain employs TRBV2 and TRBJ2-5, with D perhaps TRBD1 (6 bases). Trimming cost V 7 bases and J 5 bases, with 17 bases left between them. Germline values: CDR1 SNHLY, CDR2 FYNNEI. This CDR3 is 14 amino acids long.

The chain recombines TRBV28 with TRBJ1-5; the D is unclear. V was cut by 3 bases and J by 7 bases, with 13 bases left in between. This CDR3 is 14 amino acids long. The V gene's germline CDR1 is MDHEN and CDR2 SYDVKM. The CDR3 is CASSLPGFWQPQHF. CDR3 bases: TGTGCCAGCAGTTTGCCGGGTTTTTGGCAGCCCCAGCATTTT.

The CDR3 nucleotides read TGTGCCTGGGAGGGACATCAAAATGAAAAACTGTTTTTT. Translation: CAWEGHQNEKLFF. The chain is built from TRBV30 and TRBJ1-4, with a possible D match to TRBD1 (6 bases). The CDR3 totals 13 residues. Trimming shortened V by 5 bases and J by 5 bases, and 12 bases separated the two germline ends. Per the germline V gene, CDR1 is GTSNPN and CDR2 is SVGIG (reference sequence).